The rows below give T cell receptor beta chains drawn from one sample of a study of post-analysis software for immune sequencing data. Each CDR3 protein is one row after TCRdb ran MiXCR on the PCR reads. The table records a few hundred thousand distinct CDR3 sequences, around 33% of them present only once. Sample: blood. The receptors here all came from a girl between 5 and 17 years old with multiple sclerosis. Each CDR3 is given with its conserved first and last residue. The D gene is left open where the match is weak. Only part of the rows carry a size: once, few, many, or a class if the clone is expanded.

j_call	v_call	d_call	clone_size	cdr3_nt	cdr3_aa
TRBJ1-2	TRBV24-1	-	-	TGTGCCACCAGTGATCAATCGGGGGGCTACACCTTC	CATSDQSGGYTF
TRBJ2-5	TRBV7-2	TRBD1	-	TGTGCCAGCAGCTTCGGGACAGTCCAAGAGACCCAGTACTTC	CASSFGTVQETQYF
TRBJ2-1	TRBV5-1	TRBD2	-	TGCGCCAGCAGCTTGAGGACGGGGGGGCCGTATGGGGAGCAGTTCTTC	CASSLRTGGPYGEQFF
TRBJ2-7	TRBV25-1	-	many	TGTGCCAGCAGTGATCCTAGGGCCGAGCAGTACTTC	CASSDPRAEQYF
TRBJ1-5	TRBV20-1	TRBD1	-	TGCAGTGCTAGGGACAGGGTTGGCAATCAGCCCCAGCATTTT	CSARDRVGNQPQHF
TRBJ2-7	TRBV27	-	-	TGTGCCAGCAGTTACTACAGGGATGGCGAGCAGTACTTC	CASSYYRDGEQYF
TRBJ1-1	TRBV20-1	TRBD1	many	TGCAGTGCTAGGGGACAGGGAATTGAAGCTTTCTTT	CSARGQGIEAFF
TRBJ1-5	TRBV7-9	-	-	TGTGCCAGCAGCCAAGGGGACATCTACAATCGGCCCCAGCATTTT	CASSQGDIYNRPQHF
TRBJ1-4	TRBV9	TRBD1	-	TGTGCCAGCAGCACCGGACAGGGCGCCTTAGGAGAAAAACTGTTTTTT	CASSTGQGALGEKLFF
TRBJ1-2	TRBV4-2	-	many	TGTGCCAGCAGCCAAGATGGGTCCAACTATGGCTACACCTTC	CASSQDGSNYGYTF
TRBJ2-7	TRBV15	-	-	TGTGCCACCAGCTCGGGCAGGGGCCACGAGCAGTACTTC	CATSSGRGHEQYF
TRBJ2-7	TRBV12-3/TRBV12-4	TRBD1	few	TGTGCCAGCACCAAATCCGGGACAGGGATCTACGAGCAGTACTTC	CASTKSGTGIYEQYF
TRBJ2-7	TRBV4-3	-	-	TGCGCCAGCAGCCAAGTAGTGCAGGGCTTCTACGAGCAGTACTTC	CASSQVVQGFYEQYF
TRBJ1-6	TRBV20-1	TRBD1	few	TGCAGTGCTAGAAGACTTACGACAGGGCCCTATAATTCACCCCTCCACTTT	CSARRLTTGPYNSPLHF
TRBJ2-7	TRBV4-3	-	-	TGCGCCAGCTCCCCGCAATCCTGGGACGCTCACTACGAGCAGTACTTC	CASSPQSWDAHYEQYF
TRBJ2-3	TRBV2	-	few	TGTGCCAGCAGTGAAGAAACAGCCCAACAGTATTTT	CASSEETAQQYF
TRBJ2-1	TRBV20-1	-	few	TGCAGTGCTAGAAGGGACACCCCGGGGAATGAGCAGTTCTTC	CSARRDTPGNEQFF
TRBJ2-1	TRBV5-6	-	-	TGTGCCAGCAGCTCGCCCCGACAGTACAATGAGCAGTTCTTC	CASSSPRQYNEQFF
TRBJ1-2	TRBV12-3/TRBV12-4	-	-	TGTGCCAGCAGTTTATTCGGGAACGACTACACCTTC	CASSLFGNDYTF
TRBJ1-1	TRBV6-5	-	few	TGTGCCAGCAGTCCGGGAATAACGAACACTGAAGCTTTCTTT	CASSPGITNTEAFF